The rows below give T cell receptor beta chains drawn from one sample of a study of T cell repertoires in cytomegalovirus infection. No antigens are known for them. TCRdb called the reads again in MiXCR, with one record for every CDR3 protein. The data hold approximately 1,000,000 distinct CDR3 sequences, with roughly 31% observed a single time. Here the sequenced sample was cultured CD8+ T cells from PBMCs, taken from culture after CMV antigen stimulation. These receptors were taken from a human donor in good health (CMV status not recorded). Some clones in this sample may be carry-over from other donors' samples. Both conserved end residues are part of each CDR3. The D gene is left open where the match is weak. Rows may omit the clone size; those that give it use once, few, many or a size class.

size: .
V: TRBV7-9
D: .
J: TRBJ1-5
DNA: TGTGCCAGCAGGGGTGGGGGGGGCAATCAGCCCCAGCATTTT
CDR3: CASRGGGGNQPQHF

size: .
V: TRBV6-8
D: TRBD1
J: TRBJ1-6
DNA: TGTGCCAGCAGTTACTCGAACTCTAGACAGGGCGATTCACCCCTCCACTTT
CDR3: CASSYSNSRQGDSPLHF

size: .
V: TRBV7-3
D: TRBD2
J: TRBJ2-6
DNA: TGTGCCAGCAGCATTCTCGGGGGGGTGGCCGTCTCTGGGGCCAACGTCCTGACTTTC
CDR3: CASSILGGVAVSGANVLTF

size: .
V: TRBV6-5
D: .
J: TRBJ2-1
DNA: TGTGCCAGCAGTGACGGGGGGCCGTTCAATGAGCAGTTCTTC
CDR3: CASSDGGPFNEQFF

size: few
V: TRBV4-3
D: .
J: TRBJ2-1
DNA: TGCGCCAGCAGCCAAGGGTGGACGCACGGGGGGCCGTCGTTCGGTGAGCAGTTCTTC
CDR3: CASSQGWTHGGPSFGEQFF

size: few
V: TRBV6-6
D: .
J: TRBJ1-6
DNA: TGTGCCAGCAGTACAGGTTCTCATAATTCACCCCTCCACTTT
CDR3: CASSTGSHNSPLHF

size: .
V: TRBV7-3
D: TRBD1
J: TRBJ1-2
DNA: TGTGCCAGCGGCGGGGACAGTACTGGCTACACCTTC
CDR3: CASGGDSTGYTF

size: .
V: TRBV10-3
D: TRBD1
J: TRBJ1-1
DNA: TGTGCCATCAGTGACCAAGGACAGGGGGCCACTGAAGCTTTCTTT
CDR3: CAISDQGQGATEAFF

size: .
V: TRBV28
D: .
J: TRBJ2-3
DNA: TGTGCCAGTACCTTAGGCGTGGATACGCAGTATTTT
CDR3: CASTLGVDTQYF

size: .
V: TRBV4-3
D: .
J: TRBJ2-1
DNA: TGCGCCAGCAGCCAAGGGGTCGGGGACAATGAGCAGTTCTTC
CDR3: CASSQGVGDNEQFF

size: many
V: TRBV7-2
D: .
J: TRBJ2-3
DNA: TGTGCCAGCAGCTTCCGGAGCCAAGGCACAGATACGCAGTATTTT
CDR3: CASSFRSQGTDTQYF

size: many
V: TRBV7-6
D: .
J: TRBJ2-7
DNA: TGTGCCAGCAGCCTAGCATTTAACTACGAGCAGTACTTC
CDR3: CASSLAFNYEQYF

size: .
V: TRBV27
D: .
J: TRBJ1-1
DNA: TGTGCCAGCAGTCCGTCCTGGGACGGGGATGCTTTCTTT
CDR3: CASSPSWDGDAFF

size: many
V: TRBV7-9
D: TRBD2
J: TRBJ2-3
DNA: TGTGCCAGCAGCTTACTTACTAGCGTCGGCACAGATACGCAGTATTTT
CDR3: CASSLLTSVGTDTQYF

size: few
V: TRBV29-1
D: TRBD1
J: TRBJ2-1
DNA: TGCAGCGTTGAAGATCTCACAGGGGGCCGATACAATGAGCAGTTCTTC
CDR3: CSVEDLTGGRYNEQFF

size: .
V: TRBV19
D: .
J: TRBJ1-4
DNA: TGTGCCAGTAGTAGCCTCCCCGGGGAGGAGGCATCGTTTTTT
CDR3: CASSSLPGEEASFF

size: few
V: TRBV27
D: .
J: TRBJ1-3
DNA: TGTGCCAGCAGTTTAAGCCAGAGCTCTGGAAACACCATATATTTT
CDR3: CASSLSQSSGNTIYF

size: .
V: TRBV6-6
D: .
J: TRBJ1-1
DNA: TGTGCCAGCAGTGTCTCGGGGAAGCCCACTGAAGCTTTCTTT
CDR3: CASSVSGKPTEAFF

size: few
V: TRBV7-9
D: TRBD1
J: TRBJ1-3
DNA: TGTGCCAGCAGCTCAACAGGGGGCTCGATTGGAAACACCATATATTTT
CDR3: CASSSTGGSIGNTIYF

size: few
V: TRBV7-8
D: .
J: TRBJ1-5
DNA: TGTGCCAGCAGCTTAGATATGAATCAGCCCCAGCATTTT
CDR3: CASSLDMNQPQHF

size: .
V: TRBV5-8
D: .
J: TRBJ2-1
DNA: TGTGCCATCTCATTCCGGGACCTCGATGAGCAGTTCTTC
CDR3: CAISFRDLDEQFF

size: .
V: TRBV10-1
D: .
J: TRBJ2-2
DNA: TGCGCCAGCAGGGGTGACAGCTTTGGTGACACCGGGGAGCTGTTTTTT
CDR3: CASRGDSFGDTGELFF

size: many
V: TRBV7-9
D: .
J: TRBJ1-2
DNA: TGTGCCAGCAGCTCTTATACCAGCTATGGCTACACCTTC
CDR3: CASSSYTSYGYTF

size: .
V: TRBV6-1
D: TRBD1
J: TRBJ2-5
DNA: TGTGCCAGCAGTGACAGGGGGTCTGAGACCCAGTACTTC
CDR3: CASSDRGSETQYF

size: .
V: TRBV25-1
D: .
J: TRBJ1-2
DNA: TGTGCCAACAGTGAATCGGGGGCACCGGGCTACACCTTC
CDR3: CANSESGAPGYTF

size: .
V: TRBV15
D: .
J: TRBJ2-2
DNA: TGTGCCACCAGCAGAGTGGGCAGAAGAAACACCGGGGAGCTGTTTTTT
CDR3: CATSRVGRRNTGELFF

size: .
V: TRBV28
D: .
J: TRBJ1-2
DNA: TGTGCCAGCAGGGGCCGAAGGGGGAACTATGGCTACACCTTC
CDR3: CASRGRRGNYGYTF

size: .
V: TRBV20-1
D: .
J: TRBJ1-5
DNA: TGCAGTGCTTCCAAAGGGAGGGTTGGTAATCAGCCCCAGCATTTT
CDR3: CSASKGRVGNQPQHF

size: few
V: TRBV6-6
D: .
J: TRBJ1-3
DNA: TGTGCCAGCAGCCCATTGAGCGGGGATGGAAACACCATATATTTT
CDR3: CASSPLSGDGNTIYF

size: .
V: TRBV7-9
D: .
J: TRBJ1-5
DNA: TGTGCCAGCAGCTTGAAGCCGGGACCTAACCCGTCCCTGAGGGACAATCAGCCCCAGCATTTT
CDR3: CASSLKPGPNPSLRDNQPQHF

size: .
V: TRBV9
D: .
J: TRBJ1-2
DNA: TGTGCCAGCAGCGAAAAGGGCTATGGCTACACCTTC
CDR3: CASSEKGYGYTF

size: .
V: TRBV7-6
D: TRBD1
J: TRBJ1-6
DNA: TGTGCCAGCAGCCCACTCGTGGGACAGAATAATTCACCCCTCCACTTT
CDR3: CASSPLVGQNNSPLHF

size: many
V: TRBV7-6
D: TRBD2
J: TRBJ2-3
DNA: TGTGCCAGCAGCTCCCTAGCGGGGGGCAACACAGATACGCAGTATTTT
CDR3: CASSSLAGGNTDTQYF

size: few
V: TRBV11-3
D: TRBD2
J: TRBJ2-5
DNA: TGTGCCAGCAGCTTAGATGGGGAAGGACTAGCGGGGGAAGAGACCCAGTACTTC
CDR3: CASSLDGEGLAGEETQYF

size: .
V: TRBV9
D: .
J: TRBJ2-1
DNA: TGTGCCAGCAGTGTCTACGACAATGAGCAGTTCTTC
CDR3: CASSVYDNEQFF

size: once
V: TRBV6-5
D: .
J: TRBJ1-5
DNA: TGTGCCAGCCGAGCCGGGGTGAATAGCAATCAGCCCCAGCATTTT
CDR3: CASRAGVNSNQPQHF

size: .
V: TRBV12-3/TRBV12-4
D: .
J: TRBJ2-5
DNA: TGTGTCAGCAGAATCCTCGGGGAGGAAGAGACCCAGTACTTC
CDR3: CVSRILGEEETQYF